A selection of T cell receptor beta chains follows, all from one sample in a study of T cells after yellow fever vaccination. One entry per CDR3 protein, called by TCRdb with MiXCR from the 5' RACE reads. The repertoire holds hundreds of thousands of distinct CDR3 sequences, with around 4% as singletons. The sample in question was PBMCs, obtained on the day of the yellow fever booster vaccination. These receptors came from a man younger than 35 who received the YFV17D yellow fever vaccine. The CDR3 runs from the conserved cysteine through the conserved F or W. D genes are given only for firm matches. Where a row states a size, it is once, few, many or the class of an expanded clone; other rows omit it.

j_call clone_size v_call d_call cdr3_nt cdr3_aa
TRBJ1-2 - TRBV5-1 TRBD1 TGCGCCAGCAAGCCACCCAGGGGGTTTAACTATGGCTACACCTTC CASKPPRGFNYGYTF
TRBJ1-2 few TRBV5-1 - TGCGCCAGCAGCATCCAGGGACAAGCTAACTATGGCTACACCTTC CASSIQGQANYGYTF
TRBJ2-7 many TRBV12-3/TRBV12-4 - TGTGCCAGCAGGGGGCGGGGCGGCTCCTACGAGCAGTACTTC CASRGRGGSYEQYF
TRBJ2-7 few TRBV7-8 - TGTGCCAGCAGCTGGTGGGGCGGCACCTACGAGCAGTACTTC CASSWWGGTYEQYF
TRBJ2-5 many TRBV7-8 - TGTGCCAGCAGCCCAACTAGTGGTGAGACCCAGTACTTC CASSPTSGETQYF
TRBJ1-6 many TRBV4-3 - TGCGCCAGCAGCCGAGGACACCAGGGGTCCTATAATTCACCCCTCCACTTT CASSRGHQGSYNSPLHF
TRBJ2-5 many TRBV25-1 - TGTGCCAGCAGTGAATGGGGAGAGACCCAGTACTTC CASSEWGETQYF
TRBJ2-1 many TRBV18 - TGTGCCAGCTCGCCACCCAGCAGCTCCCACAATGAGCAGTTCTTC CASSPPSSSHNEQFF
TRBJ2-1 many TRBV29-1 TRBD2 TGCAGCGTTGACACTATTAGCGGGGCGGACCCAGGGGAGCAGTTCTTC CSVDTISGADPGEQFF
TRBJ2-1 many TRBV5-1 TRBD1 TGCGCCAGCAGCTTCAGGGGGCTCGATGAGCAGTTCTTC CASSFRGLDEQFF
TRBJ2-5 - TRBV5-1 - TGCGCCAGCAGCAGCCGGACACCAGAAGAGACCCAGTACTTC CASSSRTPEETQYF
TRBJ2-6 few TRBV18 TRBD1 TGTGCCAGCTCACCAGGGACAGGGACATCAGGGGCCAACGTCCTGACTTTC CASSPGTGTSGANVLTF
TRBJ2-7 many TRBV15 - TGTGCCACCAGCAGGGGCTACGAGCAGTACTTC CATSRGYEQYF
TRBJ1-4 - TRBV15 TRBD1 TGTGCCACCAGCAGAGATCTGGGACAGGCAGATGAAAAACTGTTTTTT CATSRDLGQADEKLFF
TRBJ1-1 many TRBV5-1 - TGCGCCAGCAGCTTGGTAGGAGGGATCACTGAAGCTTTCTTT CASSLVGGITEAFF
TRBJ2-7 few TRBV12-3/TRBV12-4 - TGTGCCAGCAGCCAGCACAGCCGCTCCTACGAGCAGTACTTC CASSQHSRSYEQYF
TRBJ2-3 many TRBV7-2 TRBD2 TGTGCCAGCAGCCGACCCGCGGGGGGCTCCAGCCTCGGACATACGCAGTATTTT CASSRPAGGSSLGHTQYF
TRBJ2-5 many TRBV30 TRBD2 TGTGCCTGGAGCCACTTCGGGACTAGCGGGGGGCCTCAGTACTTC CAWSHFGTSGGPQYF
TRBJ2-3 many TRBV12-3/TRBV12-4 TRBD2 TGTGCCAGCAGGGTGACTAGCGGGGGGGCAGATACGCAGTATTTT CASRVTSGGADTQYF
TRBJ2-4 few TRBV4-3 - TGCGCCAGCAGCCAAGATCTCCCTAGCGTAGCCAAAAACATTCAGTACTTC CASSQDLPSVAKNIQYF
TRBJ2-5 many TRBV14 TRBD2 TGTGCCAGCAGCCAAGAACTGGCGGGGGTGGAGACCCAGTACTTC CASSQELAGVETQYF
TRBJ1-5 many TRBV10-3 TRBD1 TGTGCCATCAGTGAGGACAGGGATCAGCCCCAGCATTTT CAISEDRDQPQHF
TRBJ2-1 many TRBV7-2 - TGTGCCAGCAGCCCGACCCTCGTCTACTCCTACAATGAGCAGTTCTTC CASSPTLVYSYNEQFF
TRBJ1-2 - TRBV6-5 - TGTGCCAGCAGTTCCCCCGGACAGACCTATGGCTACACCTTC CASSSPGQTYGYTF
TRBJ1-1 - TRBV28 - TGTGCCAGCAGTTTCAGGGTCGGAGGCACTGAAGCTTTCTTT CASSFRVGGTEAFF
TRBJ2-2 few TRBV6-5 - TGTGCCAGCAGTTACTCGAGCCCGGGTACGGGGGAGCTGTTTTTT CASSYSSPGTGELFF
TRBJ2-6 - TRBV7-9 - TGTGCCAGCACCACAGGAGTCTCTGGGGCCAACGTCCTGACTTTC CASTTGVSGANVLTF
TRBJ2-3 few TRBV9 - TGTGCCAGCAGCTCCCGGCGGGGTCCAGATACGCAGTATTTT CASSSRRGPDTQYF
TRBJ1-2 many TRBV6-5 - TGTGCCAGCAGTTACGGGGGTTTTACCTATGGCTACACCTTC CASSYGGFTYGYTF
TRBJ2-3 - TRBV5-1 - TGCGCCAGCAGCTGGAGGGTAGTTCAAGATACGCAGTATTTT CASSWRVVQDTQYF
TRBJ2-2 - TRBV7-9 - TGTGCCAGCACCCCGCGTAGGCAGAAGAACACCGGGGAGCTGTTTTTT CASTPRRQKNTGELFF
TRBJ2-7 few TRBV20-1 TRBD1 TGCAGTGCTGGGCTGGGACAGGGGATGAAGCAGTACTTC CSAGLGQGMKQYF
TRBJ2-5 many TRBV28 - TGTGCCAGCAGTTTCAGGATAGGAGAAATAGAGACCCAGTACTTC CASSFRIGEIETQYF
TRBJ1-6 many TRBV6-5 - TGTGCCAGCATGCAGGGAGGGCTTGATTCACCCCTCCACTTT CASMQGGLDSPLHF
TRBJ2-7 few TRBV7-2 TRBD1 TGTGCCAGCAGCTACGGGGACAGGCTCTTGGGGCAGTACTTC CASSYGDRLLGQYF
TRBJ1-6 few TRBV20-1 - TGCAGTGCTAGAGATTACGGCCACGACACCTATAATTCACCCCTCCACTTT CSARDYGHDTYNSPLHF
TRBJ2-1 many TRBV20-1 TRBD2 TGCAGTGCTAGGTTGGGACTAGCGGGAATCAATGAGCAGTTCTTC CSARLGLAGINEQFF
TRBJ1-6 - TRBV2 - TGTGCCAGCTCCACTGGAAGGGAGTCCTATAATTCACCCCTCCACTTT CASSTGRESYNSPLHF
TRBJ1-4 many TRBV7-9 - TGTGCCAGCAGATGGGACGGACAAAATGAAAAACTGTTTTTT CASRWDGQNEKLFF
TRBJ2-1 many TRBV15 TRBD2 TGTGCCACCAGCCTCGGGGGGGTTTATTACAATGAGCAGTTCTTC CATSLGGVYYNEQFF
TRBJ2-3 few TRBV7-2 - TGTGCCAGCAGCATGACGGTCACAGATACGCAGTATTTT CASSMTVTDTQYF
TRBJ1-2 many TRBV5-1 - TGCGCCAGCGGGTCAGGGGATCGCAACTATGGCTACACCTTC CASGSGDRNYGYTF
TRBJ1-1 few TRBV20-1 TRBD1 TGCAGTGGCAGGCGATACAGGGGGCGGGAAACTGAAGCTTTCTTT CSGRRYRGRETEAFF
TRBJ2-1 few TRBV5-8 - TGTGCCAGCAGCTTTAGTGTAGGGAATGAGCAGTTCTTC CASSFSVGNEQFF
TRBJ2-4 many TRBV15 - TGTGCCACCAGCAGCCACCCCCCCGGCATCCTCAAAAACATTCAGTACTTC CATSSHPPGILKNIQYF
TRBJ2-3 - TRBV4-1 - TGCGCCAGCAGCTCCCTTTGGGAAGCTACGCAGTATTTT CASSSLWEATQYF
TRBJ2-2 few TRBV6-6 - TGTGCCAGCAGTTACTCCCAGCCGAACACCGGGGAGCTGTTTTTT CASSYSQPNTGELFF
TRBJ2-7 many TRBV7-2 - TGTGCCAGCAGCCAAACCACTTACTACGAGCAGTACTTC CASSQTTYYEQYF
TRBJ2-1 - TRBV29-1 TRBD2 TGCAGCGTTGAATTGGCGGGGGTGGGGAATGAGCAGTTCTTC CSVELAGVGNEQFF
TRBJ2-4 - TRBV20-1 - TGCAGTGCTAGACCGATCGGGGGGCGGGTAGCCAAAAACATTCAGTACTTC CSARPIGGRVAKNIQYF
TRBJ1-5 - TRBV27 TRBD1 TGTGCCAGCAGTTCGGGACAGGGGGACTGGCAGCCCCAGCATTTT CASSSGQGDWQPQHF
TRBJ2-5 many TRBV4-1 TRBD2 TGCGCCAGCAGCCAAGAGGCGCTAGCGGGGTGGGAGACCCAGTACTTC CASSQEALAGWETQYF
TRBJ1-2 - TRBV20-1 - TGCAGTGCTAGAGTACTCCCCCGAGACAGTTTTCATGGCTACACCTTC CSARVLPRDSFHGYTF
TRBJ1-2 many TRBV12-3/TRBV12-4 - TGTGCCAGCACCCTAAGGCGCAGCTACTATGGCTACACCTTC CASTLRRSYYGYTF
TRBJ2-6 - TRBV28 - TGTGCCAGCACCCCCCCTTCGGGGGCCAACGTCCTGACTTTC CASTPPSGANVLTF